These T cell receptor beta chains were read from a single sample in a study of B cell selection in AIRE deficiency. Profiled with immunoSEQ multiplex PCR; TCRdb holds only in-frame clones, not every one. The sample includes about 25,000 clones, approximately 97% seen only once; the top ten take 0.2% to 0.25%. Material for sequencing was conventional CD4+ T cells sorted from PBMCs. The receptors shown here come from a human donor with AIRE deficiency. Each CDR3 is given without its conserved first and last residue.

V gene,CDR3 protein
TRBV5-1,ASSLDRTGAGNTIY
TRBV5-1,ASSLVGTGNTGELF
TRBV5-1,ASSWGLQGAEAF
TRBV5-5,ASSLRNRGPTYGYT
TRBV6-1,ASRDRGGQETQY
TRBV11-2,ASSVDYSGETQY
TRBV7-2,ASSLSNEQF
TRBV5-5,ASSPGSGSYEQY
TRBV30,AWSLRGDTGELF
TRBV9,ASSAEPGDYEQY
TRBV18,ASSPTAANTEAF
TRBV11-3,ASSLDPGGANTGELF
TRBV5-8,ASSSPLGEGHGYT
TRBV5-1,ASSLGGGNQPQH
TRBV6-6,ASRLDPYEQY
TRBV4-3,ASSQEVSNQADNEKLF
TRBV5-1,ASSLNNNEQF
TRBV28,ATGEVVDQPQH
TRBV6-6,ASSYSRSLWQY
TRBV28,ASSGASPYGYT
TRBV27,ASSFRDRDTDTQY
TRBV7-8,ASSLAWTGSLYNEQF
TRBV6-4,ASTKDGSGTDTQY
TRBV30,AWRPLLSGSTYNEQF